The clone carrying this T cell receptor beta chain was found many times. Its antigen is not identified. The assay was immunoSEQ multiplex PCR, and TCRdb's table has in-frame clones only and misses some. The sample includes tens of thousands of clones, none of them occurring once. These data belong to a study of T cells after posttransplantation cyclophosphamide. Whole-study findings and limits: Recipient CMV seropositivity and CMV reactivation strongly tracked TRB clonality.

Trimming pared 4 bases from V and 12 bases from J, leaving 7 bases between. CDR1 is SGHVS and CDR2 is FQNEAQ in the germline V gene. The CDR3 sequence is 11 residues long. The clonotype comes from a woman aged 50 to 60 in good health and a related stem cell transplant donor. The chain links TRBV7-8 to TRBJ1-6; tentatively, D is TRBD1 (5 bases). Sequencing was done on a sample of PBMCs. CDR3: CASSSGGPLHF. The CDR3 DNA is TGTGCCAGCAGCTCGGGGGGACCCCTCCACTTT. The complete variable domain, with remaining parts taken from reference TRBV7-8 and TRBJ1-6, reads GAGVSQSPRYKVAKRGQDVALRCDPISGHVSLFWYQQALGQGPEFLTYFQNEAQLDKSGLPSDRFFAERPEGSVSTLKIQRTQQEDSAVYLCASSSGGPLHFGNGTRLTVT.